These 9 T cell receptor beta chains originate from one sample sequenced in a study of OX40 agonist ivuxolimab in advanced cancers. Assay: immunoSEQ multiplex PCR; the TCRdb copy retains only in-frame clones and omits some. The table lists 15,000 to 20,000 clones, more than 65% of them singletons, with approximately 47% in the top ten. The material sequenced was CD4+ or CD8+ T cells sorted from blood, taken in a trial of the OX40 agonist ivuxolimab. These receptors were taken from an adult with an advanced solid tumor such as melanoma, head and neck, liver or kidney cancer.

The CDR3 loop is CSVEAGDSGGANEQFF. The CDR3 coding sequence is TGCAGCGTTGAGGCGGGAGATAGCGGGGGGGCCAATGAGCAGTTCTTC. This sequence joins TRBV29-1 and TRBJ2-1; 11 bases map to TRBD2. Germline loops: CDR1 SQVTM, CDR2 ANQGSEA. The CDR3 runs 16 residues. Unmatched junction bases numbered 10, after V lost 3 bases and J lost 6 bases.

The V call is TRBV2, the J call TRBJ2-1, with D uncertain. V lost 9 bases to trimming and J lost 2 bases, with 14 bases between them. Germline V gives CDR1 SNHLY, CDR2 FYNNEI. The CDR3 runs 14 residues. CDR3 nucleotides: TGTGCCAGTACTTCTACCCAGACCTACAATGAGCAGTTCTTC. As protein: CASTSTQTYNEQFF.

The CDR3 protein is CAWSAGDRYSNQPQHF. Written as DNA, the CDR3 is TGTGCCTGGAGTGCCGGGGACAGGTATAGCAATCAGCCCCAGCATTTT. The J gene is TRBJ1-5, the V gene TRBV30; 8 bases are shared with TRBD1. Trimming removed 1 base from V and 0 bases from J; junction bases left unmatched: 5. The CDR3 is made up of 16 amino acids. Germline CDR1 reads GTSNPN; CDR2 reads SVGIG (reference sequence).

This clone was observed once. At one boundary the junction diverges from the germline segment, which might be a read error. This chain links TRBV5-3 with TRBJ2-1, with D unresolved. TRBV5-3 is an open reading frame, and its role is uncertain. This CDR3 has 13 residues. In DNA, the CDR3 is TGTGCCAGCAGCTTGGCCGCGGACAATGAGCAGTTCTTC. It is translated as CASSLAADNEQFF.

This chain connects TRBV18 to TRBJ2-5; 9 nucleotides match TRBD1. The CDR3 is made up of 15 amino acids. Germline V gene lookup returns CDR1 KGHSH and CDR2 LQKENI. The junction had 5 bases not matched to a gene; V was cut back by 2 bases and J by 4 bases. CDR3 amino acids: CASSPTRQGGETQYF. The CDR3 coding sequence is TGTGCCAGCTCACCAACGAGACAGGGGGGAGAGACCCAGTACTTC.

The rearrangement uses TRBV7-3 and TRBJ2-3, with 9 bases fitting TRBD2. The CDR3 is 16 residues long. From germline, CDR1 is SGHTA and CDR2 FQGTGA. V shed 8 bases and J 1 base; nucleotides not matched to a gene: 10. The CDR3 coding sequence is TGTGCCAGCCAAGAGGGGACTAGCCCAGGCACAGATACGCAGTATTTT. It codes for CASQEGTSPGTDTQYF.

Regarding this clone: This sequence may be a read error, since a much larger clone differs from it by one base. The chain employs TRBV2 and TRBJ2-7; the match to TRBD2 covers 9 bases. The CDR3 has 16 residues. V dropped 6 bases and J dropped 4; count of bases not matched to a gene: 13. Germline CDR1 reads SNHLY; CDR2 reads FYNNEI. The chain's CDR3 is CASRGGGRGGRYEQYF. In DNA form, the CDR3 reads TGTGCCAGCAGGGGAGGAGGGCGGGGGGGCCGGTACGAGCAGTACTTC.

This rearrangement joins TRBV9 to TRBJ2-1, with 11 bases identical to TRBD2. The CDR3 sequence is 20 residues long. The trim removed 0 bases at V and 0 bases at J, leaving 11 bases unmatched. Per germline, CDR1 SGDLS and CDR2 YYNGEE. CDR3 in DNA: TGTGCCAGCAGCGTAGCTGGGTTAGCGGGGGGGCTTAGCTCCTACAATGAGCAGTTCTTC. It encodes CASSVAGLAGGLSSYNEQFF.

The CDR3 coding sequence is TGTGCCAGCAGCTTAACTCCAACCTACGAGCAGTACTTC. Protein product: CASSLTPTYEQYF. The rearrangement uses TRBV27 and TRBJ2-7; D is unclear. Trimming pared 6 bases from V and 2 bases from J, leaving 11 bases between. CDR1 is MNHEY and CDR2 is SMNVEV in the germline V gene (reference sequence). The CDR3 contains 13 residues.